This T cell receptor (beta chain) was sequenced in a study of blood T cell repertoires in COVID-19. The assay was immunoSEQ multiplex PCR, and TCRdb's table has in-frame clones only and misses some. The profile covers 150,000 to 200,000 clones, with approximately 80% appearing a single time and around 10% taken by the ten largest. This clone was seen a few times. The sequenced sample consisted of PBMCs or T cells enriched from blood (not recorded which). The sequence was collected from a man aged 45-65 years who had recovered from COVID-19.

The CDR3 region is CASSEGTGNGYTF. Written as DNA, the CDR3 is TGTGCCAGCAGTGAGGGGACAGGGAATGGCTACACCTTC. The V and J genes are TRBV6-4 and TRBJ1-2, with TRBD1 matching 9 bases. J was trimmed by 6 bases and V by 3 bases; bases with no gene match: 2. The CDR3 runs 13 residues. CDR1 is MRHNA and CDR2 is SNTAGT in the germline V gene.